The T cell receptor (beta chain) under discussion was sequenced for a study of follicular helper T cells after annual influenza vaccination. In the study overall: Some donors were sampled over the 2013-2014, 2014-2015 and 2015-2016 vaccinations.

V lost 0 bases, J lost 4 bases, and 5 bases lay in between. There are 13 residues in the CDR3. Germline-derived CDR1 and CDR2 are LGHNA and YSLEER. The sample's time point: 2015-2016 season, 7 days after influenza vaccination. Excluded were substance abuse, HIV/AIDS, active cancer, immunomodulatory drugs and active illness. The data were produced by immunoSEQ multiplex PCR, yet TCRdb's version contains in-frame clones alone and is incomplete. The table has more than 9,000 clones, approximately 78% seen once. This TCR was sampled from an adult who received the influenza vaccine. The sequences come from CXCR5+ CD38- circulating T follicular helper cells from blood, collected 7 days after influenza vaccination. Subset here: circulating Tfh, non-naive CD4+CXCR5+PD-1+ (ICOS+CD38+ or ICOS-CD38-). The J gene is TRBJ2-3, the V gene TRBV4-3; D not resolved. CDR3 region: CASSQEVADTQYF. CDR3 DNA sequence: TGCGCCAGCAGCCAAGAAGTCGCAGATACGCAGTATTTT.